These T cell receptor beta chains were read from a single sample in a study of Graves' ophthalmopathy and Graves' hyperthyroidism. Via MiXCR, TCRdb re-called the multiplex PCR reads, giving one row per CDR3 protein. The sample shows about 620,000 distinct CDR3 sequences, approximately 21% of them seen only once. Sequencing was done on a sample of peripheral blood. These receptors all stem from a woman aged 18-29 years with stable Graves' hyperthyroidism. Some clones in this sample may be carry-over from other donors' samples. CDR3s include the opening cysteine and the closing phenylalanine or tryptophan. The order of the fields is CDR3 length, clone size, J gene, D gene, V gene, CDR3 protein, CDR3 DNA. D genes are given only for firm matches. Clone size, where shown, is once, few, many, or a class for clones that have expanded.

18 | NA | TRBJ1-3 | NA | TRBV18 | CASSPWSARRFSGNTIYF | TGTGCCAGCTCACCATGGTCTGCCAGGCGCTTCTCTGGAAACACCATATATTTT
13 | many | TRBJ1-1 | NA | TRBV5-1 | CASSLWAASEAFF | TGCGCCAGCAGCTTGTGGGCAGCATCTGAAGCTTTCTTT
15 | many | TRBJ1-2 | NA | TRBV10-3 | CAISESTEGFYGYTF | TGTGCCATCAGTGAGTCGACTGAGGGCTTCTATGGCTACACCTTC
15 | many | TRBJ1-3 | NA | TRBV6-1 | CASSKDSYSGNTIYF | TGTGCCAGCAGTAAGGATTCCTACTCTGGAAACACCATATATTTT
15 | many | TRBJ1-3 | NA | TRBV12-3/TRBV12-4 | CASSLAGLSGNTIYF | TGTGCCAGCAGTTTAGCCGGTCTCTCTGGAAACACCATATATTTT
14 | NA | TRBJ1-3 | NA | TRBV19 | CASRPSSSGNTIYF | TGTGCCAGTAGGCCAAGTTCATCTGGAAACACCATATATTTT
18 | NA | TRBJ2-7 | TRBD2 | TRBV12-3/TRBV12-4 | CASSLEASGRGSSYEQYF | TGTGCCAGCAGTTTAGAAGCGTCGGGGAGGGGATCCTCCTACGAGCAGTACTTC
16 | many | TRBJ1-1 | TRBD1 | TRBV11-2 | CASSFEDRGENTEAFF | TGTGCCAGCAGCTTTGAAGACAGGGGCGAAAACACTGAAGCTTTCTTT
14 | NA | TRBJ1-2 | TRBD1 | TRBV10-3 | CAISESQGARGYTF | TGTGCCATCAGTGAGTCACAGGGGGCGCGTGGCTACACCTTC
13 | many | TRBJ1-5 | TRBD1 | TRBV6-1 | CAGSRDRNQPQHF | TGTGCCGGCAGTAGGGACAGGAATCAGCCCCAGCATTTT
15 | NA | TRBJ2-5 | TRBD2 | TRBV9 | CASSSSGGNAETQYF | TGTGCCAGCAGCTCTAGCGGGGGGAACGCGGAGACCCAGTACTTC
15 | many | TRBJ1-6 | TRBD1 | TRBV7-8 | CASASDRVHNSPLHF | TGTGCCAGCGCATCGGACAGGGTTCATAATTCACCCCTCCACTTT
12 | many | TRBJ1-1 | NA | TRBV6-1 | CASSTGTTEAFF | TGTGCCAGCAGCACAGGTACCACTGAAGCTTTCTTT
14 | many | TRBJ1-2 | NA | TRBV5-5 | CASSSSKAGYGYTF | TGTGCCAGCAGCTCATCGAAGGCAGGCTATGGCTACACCTTC
12 | many | TRBJ2-3 | NA | TRBV6-1 | CASTPARDTQYF | TGTGCCAGCACCCCAGCAAGAGATACGCAGTATTTT
17 | NA | TRBJ2-5 | TRBD2 | TRBV12-3/TRBV12-4 | CASSLVRLAGYQETQYF | TGTGCCAGCAGTTTAGTTCGGCTAGCGGGGTACCAAGAGACCCAGTACTTC
17 | NA | TRBJ1-1 | NA | TRBV9 | CASSPLGPAPLGTEAFF | TGTGCCAGCAGCCCGCTCGGGCCAGCACCCTTGGGGACTGAAGCTTTCTTT
15 | NA | TRBJ2-7 | TRBD1 | TRBV7-9 | CASSLLGTGGYEQYF | TGTGCCAGCAGCTTACTCGGGACAGGGGGCTACGAGCAGTACTTC
13 | many | TRBJ1-1 | NA | TRBV9 | CASNGGFDSEAFF | TGTGCCAGCAACGGTGGGTTTGATTCTGAAGCTTTCTTT
14 | many | TRBJ1-5 | NA | TRBV12-3/TRBV12-4 | CASRTQDSNQPQHF | TGTGCCAGCAGGACTCAGGACAGCAATCAGCCCCAGCATTTT
12 | many | TRBJ2-5 | TRBD1 | TRBV2 | CATTGDQETQYF | TGTGCCACCACAGGGGACCAAGAGACCCAGTACTTC
16 | many | TRBJ2-5 | TRBD2 | TRBV7-2 | CASSLVSGGWQETQYF | TGTGCCAGCAGCTTAGTTTCGGGGGGGTGGCAAGAGACCCAGTACTTC
14 | NA | TRBJ2-2 | TRBD2 | TRBV20-1 | CSARGDLNTGELFF | TGCAGTGCTCGGGGGGACCTGAACACCGGGGAGCTGTTTTTT
16 | few | TRBJ2-7 | TRBD2 | TRBV6-5 | CASSYRTSGGTYEQYF | TGTGCCAGCAGTTACCGGACTAGCGGGGGAACCTACGAGCAGTACTTC
15 | many | TRBJ1-2 | TRBD1 | TRBV12-3/TRBV12-4 | CASSSLTGTGSGYTF | TGTGCCAGCAGTAGTCTGACCGGGACAGGTTCTGGCTACACCTTC
14 | NA | TRBJ1-2 | NA | TRBV4-1 | CASSQDPWALGYTF | TGCGCCAGCAGCCAAGATCCTTGGGCTCTTGGCTACACCTTC
14 | few | TRBJ1-1 | TRBD1 | TRBV30 | CAWSAGQGATEAFF | TGTGCCTGGAGTGCGGGACAGGGGGCCACTGAAGCTTTCTTT
15 | many | TRBJ2-5 | NA | TRBV4-1 | CASSQDGGARETQYF | TGCGCCAGCAGCCAAGACGGAGGGGCGAGGGAGACCCAGTACTTC
14 | once | TRBJ2-7 | TRBD2 | TRBV4-3 | CASSPERGTYEQYF | TGCGCCAGCAGCCCCGAGCGGGGTACCTACGAGCAGTACTTC
16 | NA | TRBJ1-2 | TRBD1 | TRBV11-2 | CASSPTTGGRGYGYTF | TGTGCCAGCAGCCCAACCACAGGGGGCAGGGGCTATGGCTACACCTTC
15 | many | TRBJ1-1 | TRBD1 | TRBV27 | CASSLIQGLNTEAFF | TGTGCCAGCAGTCTAATACAGGGGCTAAACACTGAAGCTTTCTTT
13 | many | TRBJ1-2 | NA | TRBV6-1 | CASSPGKFVGYTF | TGTGCCAGCAGTCCCGGGAAGTTCGTAGGCTACACCTTC
13 | many | TRBJ1-2 | NA | TRBV10-3 | CAISEDGYYGYTF | TGTGCCATCAGTGAGGACGGCTACTATGGCTACACCTTC
19 | many | TRBJ1-1 | TRBD1 | TRBV2 | CASSEGVPQQGAWGTEAFF | TGTGCCAGCAGTGAGGGAGTCCCCCAACAGGGGGCGTGGGGCACTGAAGCTTTCTTT
17 | many | TRBJ1-2 | NA | TRBV6-5 | CASSYSQGQSLVYGYTF | TGTGCCAGCAGTTACTCCCAGGGTCAGTCGCTAGTCTATGGCTACACCTTC
14 | NA | TRBJ1-4 | NA | TRBV4-1 | CASSQGAGVEKLFF | TGCGCCAGCAGCCAAGGAGCAGGGGTCGAAAAACTGTTTTTT
17 | many | TRBJ1-2 | TRBD1 | TRBV28 | CASSPTDRVGRSYGYTF | TGTGCCAGCAGTCCCACCGACAGGGTTGGGAGGTCCTATGGCTACACCTTC
15 | NA | TRBJ2-5 | TRBD1 | TRBV29-1 | CSVRRQGARKETQYF | TGCAGCGTCAGACGACAGGGGGCGAGAAAGGAGACCCAGTACTTC
16 | many | TRBJ2-7 | TRBD1 | TRBV28 | CASSFRSYRGLNEQYF | TGTGCCAGCAGTTTTCGTTCCTACAGGGGGCTCAACGAGCAGTACTTC
14 | NA | TRBJ1-2 | NA | TRBV4-3 | CASSQEWQGGGYTF | TGCGCCAGCAGCCAAGAATGGCAGGGCGGGGGCTACACCTTC
14 | NA | TRBJ2-2 | NA | TRBV20-1 | CSATYGGSTGELFF | TGCAGTGCCACCTATGGGGGGAGCACCGGGGAGCTGTTTTTT
14 | NA | TRBJ2-4 | NA | TRBV5-1 | CASSLGSDKNIKYF | TGCGCCAGCAGCTTAGGCAGTGACAAAAACATTAAGTACTTC
13 | NA | TRBJ2-7 | NA | TRBV6-7 | CASSQFNSYEQYF | TGTGCCAGCAGTCAGTTTAACTCCTACGAGCAGTACTTC
14 | many | TRBJ1-2 | TRBD1 | TRBV27 | CASSRQGGDYGYTF | TGTGCCAGCAGTAGACAGGGAGGGGACTATGGCTACACCTTC
15 | NA | TRBJ2-5 | TRBD2 | TRBV20-1 | CSARDGTSGKETQYF | TGCAGTGCTAGAGATGGGACTAGCGGTAAAGAGACCCAGTACTTC
18 | NA | TRBJ1-5 | TRBD1 | TRBV12-3/TRBV12-4 | CASSISGTGIYSNQPQHF | TGTGCCAGCAGTATATCCGGGACAGGGATTTATAGCAATCAGCCCCAGCATTTT
14 | NA | TRBJ2-7 | TRBD1 | TRBV13 | CASRRGQGLYEQYF | TGTGCCAGCAGGCGGGGACAGGGACTCTACGAGCAGTACTTC
17 | NA | TRBJ1-1 | TRBD1 | TRBV6-5 | CASSWDSDRGLETEAFF | TGTGCCAGCAGTTGGGACTCGGACAGGGGGCTCGAGACTGAAGCTTTCTTT
15 | many | TRBJ1-5 | TRBD1 | TRBV20-1 | CSARDHGQAHQPQHF | TGCAGTGCTAGAGATCACGGACAGGCCCATCAGCCCCAGCATTTT
13 | NA | TRBJ1-3 | NA | TRBV28 | CASNGAGRNTIYF | TGTGCCAGCAACGGGGCAGGGAGAAACACCATATATTTT